The 32 T cell receptor beta chains given below trace back to one sample, sequenced in a study of response to subunit inactivated influenza vaccine. One entry per CDR3 protein results from TCRdb running MiXCR on the RT-PCR reads. The sample consists of 280,000 or so distinct CDR3 sequences, 20% to 25% of them appearing once. Source: PBMCs from blood, taken 21 months after vaccination. Receptors were obtained from a man in his fifties or sixties who received an inactivated influenza vaccine.

The chain links TRBV15 to TRBJ2-7; no definite D call. The V end was cut by 0 bases, the J end by 5 bases, with 17 bases between. Germline assignment: CDR1 LNHNV and CDR2 YYDKDF (reference sequence). The CDR3 is 16 amino acids. The CDR3 DNA is TGTGCCACCAGCAGAGAATATGATAGAGGCTTAGACGAGCAGTACTTC. Translated, it gives CATSREYDRGLDEQYF.

This clonotype was seen a few times. The chain links TRBV29-1 to TRBJ2-5; the D gene is possibly TRBD2 (5 bases). The CDR3 extends over 11 amino acids. Trimming removed 4 bases from V and 3 bases from J, with 6 bases in between. CDR1 is SQVTM, CDR2 ANQGSEA, per germline. In DNA form, the CDR3 reads TGCAGCGTTGGGCGGGAAGAGACCCAGTACTTC. Translating gives CSVGREETQYF.

This rearrangement joins TRBV2 to TRBJ1-3; 10 bases are a match to TRBD1. CDR1 and CDR2 (germline): SNHLY, FYNNEI. CDR3 length: 16 amino acids. J was trimmed by 0 bases and V by 8 bases; bases with no gene match: 7. CDR3 nucleotide sequence: TGTGCCAGCGTTGCGACAGGGGGCCACTCTGGAAACACCATATATTTT. This translates into CASVATGGHSGNTIYF. The whole variable domain, filled in from reference TRBV2 and TRBJ1-3, reads EPEVTQTPSHQVTQMGQEVILRCVPISNHLYFYWYRQILGQKVEFLVSFYNNEISEKSEIFDDQFSVERPDGSNFTLKIRSTKLEDSAMYFCASVATGGHSGNTIYFGEGSWLTVV.

The gene calls are TRBV11-2 and TRBJ1-1; TRBD1 is a possible D gene (5 bases). The CDR3 loop spans 14 amino acids. Between the trimmed V and J ends, which lost 2 bases and 6 bases, there was a span of 13 bases. Germline CDR1 and CDR2: SGHAT and FQNNGV. Here the CDR3 reads CASSLLVGGAEAFF. The CDR3 region has the DNA TGTGCCAGCAGCTTATTGGTTGGGGGGGCTGAAGCTTTCTTT.

Ten or more counts support this clonotype. The chain recombines TRBV12-3 or TRBV12-4 with TRBJ1-2; a possible D gene is TRBD1 (5 bases). CDR3 length equals 15 residues. Trimming cost V 10 bases and J 3 bases, with 21 bases left between them. CDR3 amino acids: CATSRTNLGDYGYTF. The CDR3 coding sequence is TGTGCCACCTCTAGGACAAATCTAGGGGACTATGGCTACACCTTC.

This clonotype has a handful of counts. The genes are TRBV4-3 and TRBJ1-5, with D uncertain. The CDR3 length is 17 residues. Germline V gene data show CDR1 as LGHNA and CDR2 as YSLEER. V dropped 4 bases and J dropped 6 bases, with 22 bases sitting between them. The CDR3 DNA sequence: TGCGCCAGCAGCCGGGTTTGGACCGGATCGTCCTCTCAGCCCCAGCATTTT. This sequence encodes CASSRVWTGSSSQPQHF.

The genes are TRBV4-3 and TRBJ1-4, with TRBD1 identical over 7 bases. Germline loops: CDR1 LGHNA, CDR2 YSLEER. The V and J ends lost 1 base and 4 bases, in that order; junction bases with no gene match: 3. The CDR3 sequence is 15 residues long. For the CDR3, the DNA is TGCGCCAGCAGCCAAGTTCCAGGGGGTAATGAAAAACTGTTTTTT. Its translation: CASSQVPGGNEKLFF.

V gene TRBV20-1 combines with J gene TRBJ2-3; TRBD1 agrees at 7 bases. Germline V lookup: CDR1 DFQATT, CDR2 SNEGSKA (reference sequence). V lost 6 bases, J lost 2 bases, and 14 bases stayed unmatched. CDR3 length equals 16 residues. CDR3 amino acids: CSARRPGQLITDTQYF. Written as DNA, the CDR3 is TGCAGTGCCAGGAGACCGGGACAGCTTATCACAGATACGCAGTATTTT.

The chain couples TRBV12-3 or TRBV12-4 to TRBJ1-6; no clear D. The ends were cut back, 2 bases at V and 9 bases at J, with 11 bases in the middle. CDR3 size: 14 residues. This CDR3 is CASSLYSPGSPLHF. The CDR3 nucleotides are TGTGCCAGCAGTTTATACAGCCCGGGTTCACCCCTCCACTTT.

This clonotype was detected only a few times. The CDR3 loop reads CASSPKGDRGYGYTF. The DNA for the CDR3 is TGTGCCAGCTCACCAAAGGGAGACAGGGGCTATGGCTACACCTTC. The V and J genes are TRBV18 and TRBJ1-2; 8 bases are a match to TRBD1. CDR3 length: 15 amino acids. V gave up 2 bases and J gave up 4 bases; unmatched junction bases: 6. CDR1 KGHSH and CDR2 LQKENI come from the germline V gene.

The chain employs TRBV5-5 and TRBJ1-2, with 8 positions matching TRBD1. The CDR3 length is 15 residues. V gave up 4 bases and J gave up 8 bases; unmatched junction bases: 13. Germline-derived CDR1 and CDR2 are SGHKS and YYEKEE (reference sequence). Here the CDR3 DNA reads TGTGCCAGCAGCAAGGACGGGCAGGGGGCGCGCGGCTACACCTTC. As protein: CASSKDGQGARGYTF.

The chain uses TRBV3-1 and TRBJ1-2; the D is unclear. The ends were cut back, 0 bases at V and 4 bases at J, with 12 bases in the middle. The germline gives CDR1 LGHDT, CDR2 YNNKEL (reference sequence). The CDR3 sequence is 15 residues long. The CDR3 loop is CASSQDGRVSYGYTF. The CDR3 nucleotides read TGTGCCAGCAGCCAAGATGGAAGGGTCTCCTATGGCTACACCTTC.

This clonotype has just a few counts. The V and J genes are TRBV5-1 and TRBJ1-6, with D unresolved. The V end was cut by 0 bases, the J end by 0 bases, with 10 bases between. Germline V gene sequence: CDR1 SGHRS, CDR2 YFSETQ. The CDR3 consists of 17 residues. The CDR3 bases are TGCGCCAGCAGCTTGGCCTCGGAGAGCTCCTATAATTCACCCCTCCACTTT. Its translation is CASSLASESSYNSPLHF. Combining the CDR3 with reference TRBV5-1 and TRBJ1-6 gives the whole variable domain KAGVTQTPRYLIKTRGQQVTLSCSPISGHRSVSWYQQTPGQGLQFLFEYFSETQRNKGNFPGRFSGRQFSNSRSEMNVSTLELGDSALYLCASSLASESSYNSPLHFGNGTRLTVT.

J is TRBJ2-7 and V is TRBV2; 9 nucleotides line up with TRBD2. The CDR3 is 16 amino acids. Germline values: CDR1 SNHLY, CDR2 FYNNEI. The trim removed 0 bases at V and 4 bases at J, leaving 7 bases unmatched. The CDR3 is CASSEALHLAGYEQYF. The CDR3, as DNA: TGTGCCAGCAGTGAAGCGCTTCATCTAGCGGGGTACGAGCAGTACTTC. The full variable domain, rest sourced from reference TRBV2 and TRBJ2-7, is EPEVTQTPSHQVTQMGQEVILRCVPISNHLYFYWYRQILGQKVEFLVSFYNNEISEKSEIFDDQFSVERPDGSNFTLKIRSTKLEDSAMYFCASSEALHLAGYEQYFGPGTRLTVT.

This clonotype was counted a few times. The chain has TRBV6-1 and TRBJ1-6; weak D call: TRBD1 (6 bases). V gave up 7 bases and J gave up 5 bases, with 12 bases separating them. Germline CDR1 is MNHNS and CDR2 is SASEGT. The CDR3 extends over 14 amino acids. CDR3 coding DNA: TGTGCCAGCAAAGGGGGGGCAAATAATTCACCCCTCCACTTT. This encodes CASKGGANNSPLHF.

The rearrangement uses TRBV24-1 and TRBJ1-2; D may be TRBD1 (5 bases). Per the germline V gene, CDR1 is KGHDR and CDR2 is SFDVKD. The germline V and J ends were trimmed by 5 bases and 5 bases, with 17 bases remaining between them. The CDR3 extends over 15 amino acids. The CDR3 DNA reads TGTGCCACCAGTGCCGATAACAGGTTTGGATATGGCTACACCTTC. Encoded protein: CATSADNRFGYGYTF.

The rearrangement links TRBV6-1 to TRBJ2-1, with 7 bases lining up with TRBD2. V shed 2 bases and J 7 bases; nucleotides not matched to a gene: 8. In germline, CDR1 is MNHNS, CDR2 SASEGT. This CDR3 comprises 15 residues. CDR3 loop: CASSESGVTGNEQFF. CDR3 nucleotide sequence: TGTGCCAGCAGTGAAAGCGGGGTAACGGGGAATGAGCAGTTCTTC.

There are a few counts of this clonotype. CDR3 protein: CASSHPARRNTEAFF. The CDR3 DNA sequence: TGTGCCAGCAGCCACCCTGCCCGGCGGAACACTGAAGCTTTCTTT. The rearrangement links TRBV14 to TRBJ1-1; D not certain. The CDR3 has 15 amino acids. V was cut by 3 bases and J by 1 base, with 12 bases left in between. Germline V gene lookup returns CDR1 SGHDN and CDR2 FVKESK.

A single count supports this clonotype. The rearrangement links TRBV11-3 to TRBJ1-5; D may be TRBD1 (6 bases). This CDR3 region has 16 residues. Looked up from germline, CDR1 is SGHNT and CDR2 is YENEEA. With 1 base removed from V and 1 base from J, the gap between germline ends came to 11 bases. For the CDR3, the DNA is TGTGCCAGCAGCTTAGGGACAGAGGGCAGCAATCAGCCCCAGCATTTT. Translated: CASSLGTEGSNQPQHF.

The V and J genes are TRBV2 and TRBJ2-7, with D perhaps matching TRBD2 (5 bases). This CDR3 contains 14 residues. Per germline, CDR1 SNHLY and CDR2 FYNNEI. V was pared by 3 bases and J by 5 bases, with 14 bases between. This CDR3 is CASSERALLHEQYF. CDR3 sequence (DNA): TGTGCCAGCAGTGAGAGGGCGTTACTCCACGAGCAGTACTTC.

This clonotype has a count of ten or more. This chain uses TRBV20-1 with TRBJ2-1; TRBD1 might be the D (6 bases). The V end was cut by 2 bases, the J end by 0 bases, with 8 bases between. CDR1 is DFQATT and CDR2 is SNEGSKA in the germline V gene (reference sequence). The CDR3 length is 14 residues. CDR3 protein: CSARQGSSYNEQFF. CDR3 DNA sequence: TGCAGTGCTAGACAGGGGAGCTCCTACAATGAGCAGTTCTTC.

There are a few counts of this clonotype. The J gene is TRBJ1-5, the V gene TRBV11-2, with a possible D match to TRBD1 (5 bases). V was shortened by 5 bases and J by 0 bases, with 14 bases between the two germline ends. The CDR3 spans 16 residues. CDR1 is SGHAT and CDR2 is FQNNGV in the germline V gene. The CDR3: CASSQEGQYSNQPQHF. For the CDR3, the DNA is TGTGCCAGCAGCCAGGAAGGACAATATAGCAATCAGCCCCAGCATTTT.

This sequence joins TRBV5-4 and TRBJ2-1; 8 nucleotides line up with TRBD2. After removal of 0 bases from V and 5 bases from J, the junction contained 4 bases not matched to a gene. Germline lookup yields CDR1 SGHNT and CDR2 YYREEE (reference sequence). The CDR3 length is 15 residues. Here the CDR3 reads CASSLAGGQNNEQFF. CDR3 bases: TGTGCCAGCAGCTTGGCGGGGGGGCAGAACAATGAGCAGTTCTTC.

This clonotype was detected a few times. The genes are TRBV7-9 and TRBJ1-1, with no clear D. Trimming stripped 7 bases from V and 5 bases from J, with 17 bases between. Germline V CDR1 and CDR2: SEHNR, FQNEAQ (reference sequence). The CDR3 is 14 amino acids. The chain's CDR3 is CASTPIKTGTEAFF. The CDR3 region has the DNA TGTGCCAGCACACCAATTAAGACGGGAACTGAAGCTTTCTTT.

This clonotype was counted between two and nine times. The CDR3 spells CATTSGGTDTQYF. CDR3 DNA: TGTGCCACCACTTCTGGGGGTACAGATACGCAGTATTTT. The chain joins TRBV15 to TRBJ2-3; D is possibly TRBD1 or TRBD2 (5 bases each). Germline V gives CDR1 LNHNV, CDR2 YYDKDF (reference sequence). The germline V and J ends were trimmed by 7 bases and 3 bases, with 11 bases remaining between them. The CDR3 runs to 13 residues.

The table lists this clonotype with many counts. This chain uses TRBV10-3 with TRBJ1-4; perhaps TRBD1 as D (6 bases). Germline V gene sequence: CDR1 ENHRY, CDR2 SYGVKD. The V and J ends lost 3 bases and 5 bases respectively, with 16 bases between them. There are 16 residues in the CDR3. The CDR3 loop is CAISERGETGNEKLFF. The CDR3 nucleotides read TGTGCCATCAGTGAACGGGGCGAGACAGGAAATGAAAAACTGTTTTTT.

The V and J genes are TRBV27 and TRBJ1-1, with TRBD1 identical over 7 bases. Germline values: CDR1 MNHEY, CDR2 SMNVEV (reference sequence). V lost 5 bases, J lost 0 bases, and 12 bases stayed unmatched. CDR3 length: 17 amino acids. The CDR3, as DNA: TGTGCCAGCAGTAGGGGGCAGGGGCGCCGGATGAACACTGAAGCTTTCTTT. Residues: CASSRGQGRRMNTEAFF.

This clonotype was found a few times. V gene TRBV10-3 combines with J gene TRBJ2-5; D ambiguous. Germline V CDR1 and CDR2: ENHRY, SYGVKD. V was trimmed by 8 bases and J by 1 base, leaving 5 bases between them. This CDR3 has 11 residues. The CDR3: CAIGIQETQYF. The CDR3 DNA is TGTGCCATCGGCATCCAAGAGACCCAGTACTTC.

The sample holds one count of this clonotype. V usage is TRBV7-9 and J usage is TRBJ2-1; a weak D match, TRBD1 (6 bases). V shed 4 bases and J shed 14 bases, with 12 bases lying between them. Germline-derived CDR1 and CDR2 are SEHNR and FQNEAQ (reference sequence). The length of the CDR3 is 11 residues. The CDR3 spells CASSSPAGEFF. CDR3 bases: TGTGCCAGCAGCTCCCCTGCAGGGGAGTTCTTC.

The rearrangement links TRBV23-1 to TRBJ2-6; D is perhaps TRBD1 or TRBD2 (6 bases each). TRBV23-1 is annotated as an ORF whose role is uncertain. This CDR3 region has 17 residues. V gave up 3 bases and J gave up 0 bases, with 12 bases separating them. CDR3 loop: CASSHPRGHSGANVLTF. In nucleotides, the CDR3 is TGCGCCAGCAGTCATCCCCGGGGGCACTCTGGGGCCAACGTCCTGACTTTC.

This chain joins TRBV27 and TRBJ1-1, with TRBD1 matching 10 bases. The V segment lost 4 bases and the J segment 5 bases; nucleotides outside the gene matches: 10. The germline gives CDR1 MNHEY, CDR2 SMNVEV (reference sequence). The CDR3 consists of 16 residues. The CDR3 bases are TGTGCCAGCAGTTCCAGGACAGGGGGGTTTTATACTGAAGCTTTCTTT. Encoded protein: CASSSRTGGFYTEAFF.

The chain carries TRBV20-1 and TRBJ1-2; the D is unclear. Germline V CDR1 and CDR2: DFQATT, SNEGSKA (reference sequence). V gave up 1 base and J gave up 3 bases, with 6 bases separating them. The CDR3 is made up of 12 amino acids. The DNA for the CDR3 is TGCAGTGCTAGAGCCCGGGACTATGGCTACACCTTC. Translated: CSARARDYGYTF.